This entry features one TCR beta chain sequence. The sample originates from a study of blood T cell repertoires in COVID-19. Germline lookup yields CDR1 MNHNS and CDR2 SASEGT. This CDR3 is 16 amino acids long. Deletions cut 4 bases from V and 0 bases from J, with 13 bases between. Authors' processing steps: Scientists estimated how many nucleated cells there were by amplifying reference gene primers. The method was immunoSEQ multiplex PCR; TCRdb's version includes in-frame clones alone and lacks a portion of them. That table is the source of V, J and clone size, and D and trimming were worked out from the DNA. The sample shows 90,000 or so clones, less than 95% of them seen only once.

The chain joins TRBV6-1 to TRBJ2-1; D is perhaps TRBD2 (6 bases). What was sequenced was peripheral blood. This receptor was identified in a man younger than 30 with COVID-19, enrolled during active disease. The CDR3 is CASSGVAGRSYNEQFF. The CDR3 region has the DNA TGTGCCAGCAGTGGGGTGGCGGGACGCTCCTACAATGAGCAGTTCTTC.